A single T cell receptor beta chain is shown here with its context. TCRdb's copy holds only in-frame clones and misses some; the assay was immunoSEQ multiplex PCR. This sample has about 120,000 clones, with under 70% found just once. These data originate in a study of cytotoxic CD8 clonotypes in ibrutinib-treated CLL. Study as a whole: There were 11 relapsed/refractory patients and about 15 treatment-naive patients, and around 17 were IGHV unmutated.

J was trimmed by 6 bases and V by 1 base; bases with no gene match: 7. The CDR3 sequence is 15 residues long. In germline, CDR1 is SGHRS, CDR2 YFSETQ. Material: PBMCs, obtained after 24 months of ibrutinib treatment. The genes are TRBV5-1 and TRBJ2-1; 7 nucleotides align to TRBD1. The TCR originated in a human donor with chronic lymphocytic leukemia. The chain's CDR3 is CASSLSVTGVNEQFF. CDR3 in DNA: TGCGCCAGCAGCTTGTCGGTAACAGGGGTCAATGAGCAGTTCTTC.